This TCR delta chain was recovered during a study of Vδ1+ human thymocytes. Note on this clone: Its target is not known.

This CDR3 is 20 amino acids long. J gave up 0 bases and V 0 bases, and 13 bases lay outside the gene matches. Germline V lookup: CDR1 TSWWSYY, CDR2 QGS. Study-wide findings and caveats: Highly polyclonal TRG and TRD repertoires with Gaussian CDR3 length distributions appeared in thymus.

RNA was extracted from the cells and then reverse transcribed. CDR3 amplicons came from multiplex PCR with pooled V-gene forward and constant-region reverse primers. TCRdb fed the multiplex PCR reads to CATT. The table lists roughly 50,000 delta-chain clones, around a sixth of them singletons. The receptor's source is a boy under two years old who had congenital heart surgery. Sequencing was carried out using Vdelta1+ gamma-delta thymocytes from the thymus. Subset noted: FACS-sorted CD3+ TCRalphabeta- TCRVdelta1+ TCRVdelta2- thymocytes. The J gene is TRDJ1, the V gene TRDV1; 10 bases agree with TRDD3. CDR3 DNA sequence: TGTGCTCTTGGGGAACTACACTTGGGGGATACCTCCAAGTACACCGATAAACTCATCTTT. It yields the protein CALGELHLGDTSKYTDKLIF.